This is a list of T cell receptor beta chains from one sample in a study of blood T cell repertoires in COVID-19. Method: immunoSEQ multiplex PCR; TCRdb's copy keeps in-frame clones and lacks some. In the table there are under 250,000 clones, just over 85% of which are singletons. The sample consisted of PBMCs or T cells enriched from blood (not recorded which). The receptors derive from a man aged 35 to 55 who had recovered from COVID-19. CDR3s include the opening cysteine and the closing phenylalanine or tryptophan. A D gene is named only where the DNA matches it firmly. Clone size appears in some rows only: once, few, many, or a class for an expanded clone.

d_call j_call v_call clone_size cdr3_nt cdr3_aa
TRBD1 TRBJ1-2 TRBV6-4 . TGTGCCAGCAGTGACTCTGTGGGAGGACAGGGAATTCTGAGAAACGGCTACACCTTC CASSDSVGGQGILRNGYTF
TRBD2 TRBJ2-5 TRBV19 . TGTGCCAGTAGTCGGACTAGCGGAGCTCAAGAGACCCAGTACTTC CASSRTSGAQETQYF
TRBD2 TRBJ2-1 TRBV20-1 . TGCAGTGCTAGTCCCCATCAGAGCGGGAGGGCCTTCGGCGGTATTGAGCAGTTCTTC CSASPHQSGRAFGGIEQFF
TRBD1 TRBJ1-2 TRBV6-6 . TGTGCCAGCAGCCGAACCGGGACAGGGGCTAACTATGGCTACACCTTC CASSRTGTGANYGYTF
. TRBJ1-2 TRBV9 . TGTGCCAGCAGCGTAGGTGTAGGGGGTAGTCCAGGCTACACCTTC CASSVGVGGSPGYTF
. TRBJ2-7 TRBV6-2/TRBV6-3 . TGTGCCAGCAGTCCCCGAGGGCAGGATGGTCACGAGCAGTACTTC CASSPRGQDGHEQYF
TRBD2 TRBJ2-2 TRBV7-2 once TGTGCCAGCAGCCATCTACCGGGGGGTACCACCGGGGAGCTGTTTTTT CASSHLPGGTTGELFF
. TRBJ1-1 TRBV5-4 . TGTGCCAGCAGCGGGTGGGCAGGGGAAGCTTTCTTT CASSGWAGEAFF
. TRBJ2-3 TRBV5-1 once TGCGCCAGCAGCTTGTCGTCAGGGGCAGATACGCAGTATTTT CASSLSSGADTQYF
. TRBJ2-5 TRBV15 . TGTGCCACCAGCAGAGATTGGCGGGGTGCATCAGAGACCCAGTACTTC CATSRDWRGASETQYF
. TRBJ1-1 TRBV7-9 . TGTGCCAGCAATCCCCGGGGGGCCCCTGAAGCTTTCTTT CASNPRGAPEAFF
. TRBJ2-2 TRBV28 . TGTGCCAGCAGCAGAGCGGACCTGACCGGGGAGCTGTTTTTT CASSRADLTGELFF
. TRBJ1-6 TRBV2 . TGTGCCAGCAGGGAAACTCCGAATTCACCCCTCCACTTT CASRETPNSPLHF
. TRBJ1-1 TRBV6-5 . TGTGCCAGCAGTTTAGTCTTAGACACTGAAGCTTTCTTT CASSLVLDTEAFF
. TRBJ1-1 TRBV19 . TGTGCCAGTAGTATGCACAGGGAGGGGTCTGAAGCTTTCTTT CASSMHREGSEAFF
. TRBJ1-5 TRBV7-8 . TGTGCCAGCAGCTTAGCTTGGACAGGCAATCAGCCCCAGCATTTT CASSLAWTGNQPQHF
. TRBJ2-7 TRBV9 . TGTGCCAGCAGCACTGCGGACAGTTGGGTCGAGCAGTACTTC CASSTADSWVEQYF
. TRBJ1-2 TRBV5-4 . TGTGCCAGCAGCTTGGACTGGGGCCCCTATGGCTACACCTTC CASSLDWGPYGYTF
TRBD2 TRBJ2-3 TRBV28 once TGTGCCAGCAGTTTAGTAGCGGGAGGAAATAGAGATACGCAGTATTTT CASSLVAGGNRDTQYF
. TRBJ1-1 TRBV12-3/TRBV12-4 . TGTGCCAGCAACCCCAGGGGGAACACTGAAGCTTTCTTT CASNPRGNTEAFF
. TRBJ1-2 TRBV10-1 . TGCGCCAGCAGTGGGGGAACTAGGGGCTACACCTTC CASSGGTRGYTF
TRBD2 TRBJ2-1 TRBV5-1 . TGCGCCAGCAGCTTGGGGGTAGCGGGAGGAGGTATGGATGAGCAGTTCTTC CASSLGVAGGGMDEQFF
. TRBJ1-2 TRBV5-4 . TGTGCCAGCAGCCACGACAGTTACTATGGCTACACCTTC CASSHDSYYGYTF
. TRBJ1-2 TRBV7-2 few TGTGCCAGCAGCTCACAGGAGGGTAGCTATGGCTACACCTTC CASSSQEGSYGYTF
. TRBJ1-6 TRBV14 . TGTGCCAGCAGCCAAGTGGGGGGATATAATTCACCCCTCCACTTT CASSQVGGYNSPLHF
. TRBJ2-7 TRBV5-1 . TGCGCCAGCAGCTTGGAAGGCAGGGGCTACGAGCAGTACTTC CASSLEGRGYEQYF
. TRBJ1-1 TRBV18 . TGTGCCAGCTCACCTCCGGGACAAGTCTCTGAAGCTTTCTTT CASSPPGQVSEAFF
TRBD2 TRBJ2-7 TRBV7-8 . TGTGCCAGCAGCTTTAGCGGGACCCTGTCCTACGAGCAGTACTTC CASSFSGTLSYEQYF
TRBD2 TRBJ2-5 TRBV7-2 few TGTGCCAGCAGCTTACTAGCGGGGGAAGAGACCCAGTACTTC CASSLLAGEETQYF
. TRBJ1-2 TRBV3-1/TRBV3-2 . TGTGCCAGCCGACCCAGTAACAGGGAGCTCTATGGCTACACCTTC CASRPSNRELYGYTF
. TRBJ2-1 TRBV7-2 . TGTGCCAGCAGCTTTTACCCCCCTTGGTCTAGAATGGGCAATGAGCAGTTCTTC CASSFYPPWSRMGNEQFF
TRBD2 TRBJ2-1 TRBV28 . TGTGCCAGCAGTATCGATACTAGCGGGAGAGCTAATGAGCAGTTCTTC CASSIDTSGRANEQFF
. TRBJ1-1 TRBV18 . TGTGCCAGCTCACAGGGAGAGCAAATTGAAGCTTTCTTT CASSQGEQIEAFF